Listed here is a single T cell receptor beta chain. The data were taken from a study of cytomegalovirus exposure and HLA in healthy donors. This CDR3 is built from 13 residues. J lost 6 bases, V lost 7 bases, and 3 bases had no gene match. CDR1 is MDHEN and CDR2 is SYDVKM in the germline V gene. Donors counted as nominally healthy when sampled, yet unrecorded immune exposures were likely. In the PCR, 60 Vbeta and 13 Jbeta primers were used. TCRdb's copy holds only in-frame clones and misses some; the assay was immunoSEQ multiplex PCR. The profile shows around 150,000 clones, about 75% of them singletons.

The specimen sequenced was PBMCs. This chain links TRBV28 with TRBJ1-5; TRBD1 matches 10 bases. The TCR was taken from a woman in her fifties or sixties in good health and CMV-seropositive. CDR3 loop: CASMTGGSQPQHF. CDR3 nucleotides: TGTGCCAGCATGACAGGGGGCAGTCAGCCCCAGCATTTT.